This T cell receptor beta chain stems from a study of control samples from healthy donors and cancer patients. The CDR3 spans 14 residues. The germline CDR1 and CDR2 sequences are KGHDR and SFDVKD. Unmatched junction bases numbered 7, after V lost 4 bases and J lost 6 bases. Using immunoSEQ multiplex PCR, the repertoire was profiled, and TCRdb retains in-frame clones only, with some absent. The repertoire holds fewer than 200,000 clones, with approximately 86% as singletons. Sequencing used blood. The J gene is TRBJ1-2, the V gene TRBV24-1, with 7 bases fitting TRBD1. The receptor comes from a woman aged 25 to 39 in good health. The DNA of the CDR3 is TGTGCCACCAGTGAAAGGACAGGTGTGGATGGCTACACCTTC. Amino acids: CATSERTGVDGYTF.